This is a list of T cell receptor beta chains from one sample in a study of blood T cell repertoires in COVID-19. The table came from immunoSEQ multiplex PCR; TCRdb's copy has only in-frame clones and leaves some out. The sample has around 60,000 clones; nearly 90% are singletons. Sequences were obtained from peripheral blood. The receptor source for this set is a man aged 60 to 75 with active COVID-19. Each CDR3 is given with its conserved first and last residue. The D gene is left open where the match is weak. Only part of the rows carry a size: once, few, many, or a class if the clone is expanded.

abundance,j_gene,d_gene,v_gene,CDR3aa,CDR3nt
NA,TRBJ2-1,NA,TRBV27,CASSLAGTFNEQFF,TGTGCCAGCAGTTTAGCGGGAACCTTTAATGAGCAGTTCTTC
NA,TRBJ2-7,TRBD1,TRBV28,CASSLGFWTGALEQYF,TGTGCCAGCAGTTTAGGGTTTTGGACAGGGGCTCTTGAGCAGTACTTC
NA,TRBJ2-6,NA,TRBV2,CATRQSFSGANVLTF,TGTGCCACCCGACAGAGCTTCTCTGGGGCCAACGTCCTGACTTTC
once,TRBJ2-2,NA,TRBV11-3,CASSLSGTNTGELFF,TGTGCCAGCAGCTTATCAGGAACGAACACCGGGGAGCTGTTTTTT
NA,TRBJ1-2,TRBD1,TRBV7-2,CASSPRQGGYTF,TGTGCCAGCAGCCCCCGACAGGGTGGCTACACCTTC
few,TRBJ2-7,TRBD1,TRBV9,CASSSGQGYEQYF,TGTGCCAGCAGCTCGGGACAGGGCTACGAGCAGTACTTC
NA,TRBJ1-2,TRBD1,TRBV27,CASSFRTGKGGYTF,TGTGCCAGCAGTTTTCGGACAGGGAAGGGGGGCTACACCTTC
NA,TRBJ2-1,NA,TRBV7-3,CASSLSQDNEQFF,TGTGCCAGCAGCTTATCCCAGGACAATGAGCAGTTCTTC
NA,TRBJ2-1,TRBD2,TRBV7-2,CASSLDKGLANEQFF,TGTGCCAGCAGCTTAGATAAGGGACTAGCCAATGAGCAGTTCTTC
NA,TRBJ2-7,TRBD1,TRBV18,CASSLTGQGYEQYF,TGTGCCAGCTCACTTACGGGACAGGGCTACGAGCAGTACTTC
NA,TRBJ2-6,TRBD1,TRBV7-4,CASSSTSPTGGLSGANVLTF,TGTGCCAGCAGCTCTACTTCCCCGACAGGGGGATTATCTGGGGCCAACGTCCTGACTTTC
NA,TRBJ2-1,NA,TRBV19,CASSRRERDNEQFF,TGTGCCAGTAGTAGACGGGAGCGGGACAATGAGCAGTTCTTC
NA,TRBJ2-3,TRBD2,TRBV11-3,CASSPGVSGGTDTQYF,TGTGCCAGCAGCCCCGGTGTCAGCGGGGGGACAGATACGCAGTATTTT
NA,TRBJ2-1,NA,TRBV6-4,CASSLKEVSHFLFF,TGTGCCAGCAGCCTTAAAGAGGTCAGCCACTTCTTGTTCTTC
NA,TRBJ2-2,TRBD1,TRBV7-3,CASSPRDRGGVLFF,TGTGCCAGCAGCCCTCGTGACAGGGGGGGTGTGCTGTTTTTT
NA,TRBJ2-5,NA,TRBV2,CASSSGRETQYF,TGTGCCAGCAGTTCGGGGAGAGAGACCCAGTACTTC
few,TRBJ1-5,NA,TRBV19,CASSPGAVSNQPQHF,TGTGCCAGTAGTCCAGGGGCAGTGAGCAATCAGCCCCAGCATTTT
few,TRBJ2-2,NA,TRBV9,CASSVGGGSGYYTGELFF,TGTGCCAGCAGCGTAGGAGGGGGTTCAGGTTATTACACCGGGGAGCTGTTTTTT
NA,TRBJ1-6,TRBD1,TRBV25-1,CASSESSWTGGSSPLHF,TGTGCCAGCAGTGAATCCTCCTGGACAGGGGGATCTTCACCCCTCCACTTT
NA,TRBJ2-1,TRBD2,TRBV27,CASSLLTSAAGEQFF,TGTGCCAGCAGTTTACTAACTAGCGCTGCAGGTGAGCAGTTCTTC
NA,TRBJ1-5,TRBD1,TRBV9,CASSVTGAGNQPQHF,TGTGCCAGCAGCGTTACAGGGGCGGGCAATCAGCCCCAGCATTTT
NA,TRBJ2-5,TRBD1,TRBV27,CASSVYTPGQGRFETQYF,TGTGCCAGCAGTGTATACACTCCGGGACAGGGGAGGTTTGAGACCCAGTACTTC
NA,TRBJ1-5,NA,TRBV12-5,CASGLVRDTGPFRVQPQHF,TGTGCTAGTGGTTTGGTAAGGGACACTGGACCTTTCCGGGTTCAGCCCCAGCATTTT
NA,TRBJ1-6,NA,TRBV12-3/TRBV12-4,CASSGANSPLHF,TGTGCCAGCTCCGGTGCTAATTCACCCCTCCACTTT
NA,TRBJ2-1,TRBD2,TRBV30,CAWSFGAGGVNEQFF,TGTGCCTGGAGTTTTGGAGCGGGAGGGGTAAATGAGCAGTTCTTC
NA,TRBJ2-5,TRBD1,TRBV6-2/TRBV6-3,CASSWGQGLQETQYF,TGTGCCAGCAGTTGGGGACAGGGACTCCAAGAGACCCAGTACTTC
NA,TRBJ1-2,TRBD1,TRBV20-1,CSASWTGEATF,TGCAGTGCTAGTTGGACAGGGGAGGCCACCTTC
once,TRBJ1-2,TRBD1,TRBV11-2,CASEGPDRAGYTF,TGTGCCAGCGAAGGACCGGACAGGGCTGGCTACACCTTC
NA,TRBJ2-7,NA,TRBV27,CASWRAGLPYEQYF,TGTGCCAGCTGGCGGGCAGGCTTGCCCTACGAGCAGTACTTC
NA,TRBJ2-7,TRBD1,TRBV6-5,CASSLWDRGSEQYF,TGTGCCAGCAGTTTGTGGGACAGGGGGTCCGAGCAGTACTTC
NA,TRBJ1-1,NA,TRBV6-6,CASELGAQLEAFF,TGTGCCAGCGAGCTGGGGGCTCAATTGGAAGCTTTCTTT
medium-sized,TRBJ1-2,NA,TRBV11-2,CASSSVLRRYGYTF,TGTGCCAGCAGCTCCGTACTACGCCGCTATGGCTACACCTTC
NA,TRBJ2-5,NA,TRBV19,CASSMGGPGMETQYF,TGTGCCAGTAGTATGGGTGGGCCGGGGATGGAGACCCAGTACTTC
NA,TRBJ2-5,NA,TRBV10-1,CASSKRLGETQYF,TGCGCCAGCAGTAAGAGACTTGGAGAGACCCAGTACTTC
NA,TRBJ2-1,TRBD2,TRBV20-1,CSASPSGGSYNEQFF,TGCAGTGCTAGTCCTAGCGGGGGGAGCTACAATGAGCAGTTCTTC
NA,TRBJ1-2,TRBD1,TRBV28,CASSQAGTEIYGYTF,TGTGCCAGCAGTCAAGCCGGGACAGAAATCTATGGCTACACCTTC
NA,TRBJ2-3,TRBD2,TRBV28,CASRSSGVTDTQYF,TGTGCCAGCAGATCTAGCGGGGTCACAGATACGCAGTATTTT
NA,TRBJ2-1,TRBD2,TRBV7-8,CASSRLAGASYNEQFF,TGTGCCAGCAGCAGACTAGCGGGAGCATCCTACAATGAGCAGTTCTTC
NA,TRBJ2-2,NA,TRBV9,CASSTSSRVDTGELFF,TGTGCCAGCAGCACTTCATCCAGGGTTGACACCGGGGAGCTGTTTTTT
NA,TRBJ2-2,TRBD1,TRBV27,CASPGQGASGELFF,TGTGCCAGCCCGGGACAGGGGGCGTCCGGGGAGCTGTTTTTT
NA,TRBJ2-7,TRBD2,TRBV5-4,CASSKAGGRYEQYF,TGTGCCAGCAGCAAAGCGGGAGGCCGTTACGAGCAGTACTTC
NA,TRBJ1-5,TRBD1,TRBV20-1,CSASPGGAYSNQPQHF,TGCAGTGCTAGTCCAGGGGGCGCCTATAGCAATCAGCCCCAGCATTTT
once,TRBJ2-5,TRBD1,TRBV19,CASSSLDRAFQETQYF,TGTGCCAGTAGTTCGCTGGACAGGGCCTTCCAAGAGACCCAGTACTTC
NA,TRBJ1-5,TRBD1,TRBV6-2/TRBV6-3,CASSWVGGWGNQPQHF,TGTGCCAGCAGTTGGGTAGGGGGCTGGGGCAATCAGCCCCAGCATTTT
few,TRBJ1-1,NA,TRBV7-9,CASSLQENTEAFF,TGTGCCAGCAGCTTACAGGAGAACACTGAAGCTTTCTTT
NA,TRBJ2-5,TRBD2,TRBV5-1,CASSLDPSGVRIQYF,TGCGCCAGCAGCTTGGATCCTAGCGGGGTGCGGATCCAGTACTTC
NA,TRBJ2-5,NA,TRBV10-3,CAIRGGQYKETQYF,TGTGCCATCAGAGGGGGACAATATAAAGAGACCCAGTACTTC
NA,TRBJ1-5,NA,TRBV4-3,CASSQDASPGVQPQHF,TGCGCCAGCAGCCAAGATGCGTCCCCCGGGGTTCAGCCCCAGCATTTT
NA,TRBJ2-2,NA,TRBV13,CASSLVKGVAGELFF,TGTGCCAGCAGCCTCGTCAAGGGGGTAGCCGGGGAGCTGTTTTTT
NA,TRBJ2-5,NA,TRBV4-2,CASSQAGETQYF,TGTGCCAGCAGCCAGGCAGGGGAGACCCAGTACTTC
NA,TRBJ1-4,TRBD1,TRBV3-1/TRBV3-2,CASSPGQGTEKLFF,TGTGCCAGCAGCCCTGGACAGGGAACCGAAAAACTGTTTTTT